The 32 T cell receptor beta chains below come from one sample, sequenced in a study of graft-versus-host responses after intestinal transplantation. Clones were sequenced by immunoSEQ multiplex PCR, and TCRdb holds only the in-frame ones, with some missing. Of 55,000 to 85,000 clones detected, 70% to 90% appear once; the ten largest clones hold around 2.5%. No antigen has been identified for these receptors. The sequenced sample was unstimulated CD8+ T cells sorted from spleen or lymph node cells, obtained before intestinal transplant. These TCRs come from a human donor who received an intestinal transplant.

The genes are TRBV7-9 and TRBJ2-7; tentative D call: TRBD1 (6 bases). CDR1 and CDR2 (germline): SEHNR, FQNEAQ (reference sequence). CDR3 length: 16 amino acids. Deletions cut 5 bases from V and 0 bases from J, with 17 bases between. The CDR3 sequence is CASSPWVSDSSYEQYF. CDR3 nucleotide sequence: TGTGCCAGCAGCCCCTGGGTCTCGGACAGCTCCTACGAGCAGTACTTC.

This clone has just one count. The CDR3 sequence is CSVFPGQGGTGELFF. In nucleotides, the CDR3 is TGCAGCGTTTTCCCGGGACAGGGGGGCACCGGGGAGCTGTTTTTT. J is TRBJ2-2 and V is TRBV29-1; TRBD1 aligns across 11 bases. The CDR3 runs 15 residues. Trimming at V came to 5 bases and at J to 4 bases, leaving 6 bases not matched to a gene. Per the germline V gene, CDR1 is SQVTM and CDR2 is ANQGSEA.

A word on this clone: One junction end does not reproduce the germline sequence, and a read error may be involved. This rearrangement joins TRBV10-2 to TRBJ1-2; D remains unclear. Germline-derived CDR1 and CDR2 are WSHSY and SAAADI. The CDR3 contains 13 residues. The DNA of the CDR3 is TGCGCCACCAGTCGGGTCAAAAGCTATGGCTACACCTTC. It codes for CATSRVKSYGYTF.

V usage is TRBV5-4 and J usage is TRBJ1-2, with 7 bases matching TRBD1. CDR1 SGHNT and CDR2 YYREEE come from the germline V gene (reference sequence). This CDR3 region has 15 residues. With 0 bases clipped from V and 5 bases from J, the junction kept 7 bases outside the gene matches. The CDR3 region has the DNA TGTGCCAGCAGCTTGGGCGGGACAGAGTCTTATGGCTACACCTTC. This gives the protein CASSLGGTESYGYTF.

The V and J genes are TRBV5-1 and TRBJ2-1; 9 bases fit TRBD2. This CDR3 has 16 residues. V lost 0 bases, J lost 4 bases, and 5 bases stayed unmatched. Germline-derived CDR1 and CDR2 are SGHRS and YFSETQ. The CDR3 bases are TGCGCCAGCAGCTTGGGCGGGAGGGCCACGTACAATGAGCAGTTCTTC. As protein: CASSLGGRATYNEQFF.

The chain uses TRBV28 and TRBJ1-3, with 7 bases lining up with TRBD1. Germline CDR1 and CDR2: MDHEN and SYDVKM. The CDR3 has 15 amino acids. J gave up 0 bases and V 5 bases, and 4 bases lay outside the gene matches. The CDR3 region has the DNA TGTGCCAGCAGTCCAACAGGGGTCTCTGGAAACACCATATATTTT. This gives the protein CASSPTGVSGNTIYF.

The DNA for the CDR3 is TGTGCCAGCAGAGAGATAGCGGGAGGGTCCGGGGAGCTGTTTTTT. It codes for CASREIAGGSGELFF. The V gene is TRBV6-1, the J gene TRBJ2-2, with TRBD2 matching over 11 bases. The CDR3 is 15 amino acids. Trimming at V came to 6 bases and at J to 6 bases, leaving 6 bases not matched to a gene. Germline-derived CDR1 and CDR2 are MNHNS and SASEGT.

The chain has TRBV13 and TRBJ2-7; TRBD1 agrees at 11 bases. J gave up 6 bases and V 7 bases, and 5 bases lay outside the gene matches. The CDR3 covers 13 residues. Germline assignment: CDR1 PRHDT and CDR2 FYEKMQ (reference sequence). Here the CDR3 reads CASKGQGGFEQYF. As DNA, the CDR3 is TGTGCCAGCAAGGGACAGGGGGGTTTCGAGCAGTACTTC.

This clone was seen just once. V and J are TRBV27 and TRBJ2-1; D is possibly TRBD1 (6 bases). Germline CDR1 reads MNHEY; CDR2 reads SMNVEV (reference sequence). V gave up 5 bases and J gave up 5 bases, with 16 bases separating them. The CDR3 loop spans 15 amino acids. Here the CDR3 reads CASSTGDQGHNEQFF. CDR3 DNA: TGTGCCAGCAGTACCGGAGACCAGGGGCACAATGAGCAGTTCTTC.

This rearrangement joins TRBV27 to TRBJ1-2, with TRBD1 matching 9 bases. CDR3 size: 13 residues. J was trimmed by 9 bases and V by 2 bases; bases with no gene match: 4. The germline gives CDR1 MNHEY, CDR2 SMNVEV (reference sequence). The CDR3 DNA sequence: TGTGCCAGCAGTTTAGGGACAGGGAGTAGCTACACCTTC. Its protein product is CASSLGTGSSYTF.

The rearrangement links TRBV27 to TRBJ2-1, with 10 bases matching TRBD2. The J segment lost 12 bases and the V segment lost 7 bases, leaving 15 bases of the junction unmatched. The germline gives CDR1 MNHEY, CDR2 SMNVEV (reference sequence). The CDR3 loop spans 15 amino acids. This CDR3 is CASTDGASGGPGQFF. As DNA, the CDR3 is TGTGCCAGCACCGACGGGGCTAGCGGGGGCCCCGGGCAGTTCTTC.

This clone was counted only a few times. The CDR3 sequence is CASSLLGLALNEQFF. DNA of the CDR3: TGTGCCAGCAGTTTACTCGGACTAGCCCTAAATGAGCAGTTCTTC. The chain combines TRBV27 with TRBJ2-1, with 8 bases identical to TRBD2. The CDR3 totals 15 residues. The junction had 7 bases not matched to a gene; V was cut back by 2 bases and J by 7 bases. The germline V gene encodes CDR1 MNHEY and CDR2 SMNVEV (reference sequence).

The chain is built from TRBV15 and TRBJ2-1, with 8 bases that match TRBD2. V lost 5 bases, J lost 4 bases, and 7 bases stayed unmatched. Germline values: CDR1 LNHNV, CDR2 YYDKDF (reference sequence). There are 15 residues in the CDR3. The CDR3 bases are TGTGCCACCAGCCTCTCTGGCGGGGGGTACAATGAGCAGTTCTTC. Residues: CATSLSGGGYNEQFF.

The V gene is TRBV28, the J gene TRBJ1-2; D remains ambiguous. The CDR3 contains 14 residues. The V gene lost 2 bases and the J gene lost 5 bases, with 12 bases spanning the gap. Per the germline V gene, CDR1 is MDHEN and CDR2 is SYDVKM. The DNA for the CDR3 is TGTGCCAGCAGTTTAAGGAGGTCGGCATATGGCTACACCTTC. This encodes CASSLRRSAYGYTF.

Here the CDR3 DNA reads TGTGCCAGCAGCCCGGGTCGGGAGACCCAGTACTTC. It yields the protein CASSPGRETQYF. The gene calls are TRBV5-4 and TRBJ2-5, with D unresolved. V gave up 4 bases and J gave up 5 bases, with 9 bases separating them. The CDR3 runs to 12 residues. Looked up from germline, CDR1 is SGHNT and CDR2 is YYREEE (reference sequence).

This CDR3 is CASSPGIYQETQYF. As DNA, the CDR3 is TGCGCCAGCAGCCCAGGGATATACCAAGAGACCCAGTACTTC. This chain links TRBV5-1 with TRBJ2-5; possible D gene TRBD1, 5 bases. This CDR3 comprises 14 residues. The germline gives CDR1 SGHRS, CDR2 YFSETQ. The V and J ends lost 4 bases and 0 bases respectively, with 10 bases between them.

V gene TRBV19 combines with J gene TRBJ2-7; the match to TRBD2 covers 7 bases. Germline CDR1 LNHDA, CDR2 SQIVND (reference sequence). The CDR3 contains 13 residues. With V trimmed by 8 bases and J by 5 bases, 9 bases remained unmatched. The CDR3 sequence: CASGEGPGDEQYF. The DNA of the CDR3 is TGTGCCAGTGGGGAGGGACCGGGCGACGAGCAGTACTTC.

This chain joins TRBV2 and TRBJ1-5; 8 bases match TRBD1. V dropped 6 bases and J dropped 5; count of bases not matched to a gene: 9. CDR3 length equals 15 residues. From germline, CDR1 is SNHLY and CDR2 FYNNEI. This CDR3 is CASSGQGALDQPQHF. CDR3 nucleotide sequence: TGTGCCAGCAGCGGACAGGGCGCATTGGATCAGCCCCAGCATTTT.

The V call is TRBV27, the J call TRBJ2-7; 13 nucleotides align to TRBD2. V lost 5 bases and J lost 5; bases outside the gene matches: 6. Germline lookup yields CDR1 MNHEY and CDR2 SMNVEV (reference sequence). The CDR3 runs 15 residues. This CDR3 is CASSPWTSGGNEQYF. The CDR3 DNA reads TGTGCCAGCAGTCCGTGGACTAGCGGGGGAAACGAGCAGTACTTC.

CDR3 region: CASSYSLLETQYF. CDR3 DNA: TGTGCCAGCAGTTACTCGTTACTAGAGACCCAGTACTTC. The V gene is TRBV6-5, the J gene TRBJ2-5; D call uncertain. V lost 0 bases to trimming and J lost 4 bases, with 6 bases between them. Germline V gene sequence: CDR1 MNHEY, CDR2 SVGAGI. The CDR3 extends over 13 amino acids.

The genes are TRBV7-6 and TRBJ2-1; TRBD2 agrees at 8 bases. CDR1 and CDR2 from the germline V gene are SGHVS and FNYEAQ. This CDR3 region has 15 residues. The V segment lost 1 base and the J segment 8 bases; nucleotides outside the gene matches: 7. The CDR3 coding sequence is TGTGCCAGCAGCTTAGACGTCGGGAGGGCCGATGAGCAGTTCTTC. Its translation is CASSLDVGRADEQFF.

The chain joins TRBV7-9 to TRBJ1-2, with 9 bases lining up with TRBD1. From germline, CDR1 is SEHNR and CDR2 FQNEAQ (reference sequence). The CDR3 sequence is 15 residues long. J lost 4 bases, V lost 4 bases, and 7 bases had no gene match. CDR3 region: CASSSPQGAGYGYTF. The CDR3 DNA is TGTGCCAGCAGCTCCCCACAGGGGGCAGGCTATGGCTACACCTTC.

V is TRBV5-6 and J is TRBJ1-4, with D tentatively TRBD1 (6 bases). This CDR3 is 14 amino acids long. Trimming stripped 3 bases from V and 7 bases from J, with 13 bases between. The germline CDR1 and CDR2 sequences are SGHDT and YYEEEE. This chain's CDR3 is CASSSPDRPEKLFF. The CDR3 nucleotides are TGTGCCAGCAGCTCCCCGGACAGACCTGAAAAACTGTTTTTT. Looking up the rest from reference TRBV5-6 and TRBJ1-4 gives the full variable domain: DAGVTQSPTHLIKTRGQQVTLRCSPKSGHDTVSWYQQALGQGPQFIFQYYEEEERQRGNFPDRFSGHQFPNYSSELNVNALLLGDSALYLCASSSPDRPEKLFFGSGTQLSVL.

The chain has TRBV10-2 and TRBJ2-7; TRBD1 aligns across 8 bases. V gave up 7 bases and J gave up 3 bases; unmatched junction bases: 11. CDR3 length equals 15 residues. Germline V lookup: CDR1 WSHSY, CDR2 SAAADI. CDR3 protein: CASTSTGELGYEQYF. As DNA, the CDR3 is TGCGCCAGCACCTCGACAGGGGAGCTTGGCTACGAGCAGTACTTC.

This chain joins TRBV27 and TRBJ2-7; 7 bases align to TRBD1. Germline V gene data show CDR1 as MNHEY and CDR2 as SMNVEV (reference sequence). V shed 3 bases and J 3 bases; nucleotides not matched to a gene: 2. The CDR3 runs to 13 residues. CDR3 region: CASSFGQVYEQYF. In nucleotides, the CDR3 is TGTGCCAGCAGTTTCGGACAGGTCTACGAGCAGTACTTC.

The chain recombines TRBV9 with TRBJ2-3, with 9 bases aligning to TRBD2. V dropped 0 bases and J dropped 4; count of bases not matched to a gene: 6. This CDR3 contains 16 residues. The germline V gene has CDR1 SGDLS and CDR2 YYNGEE. The CDR3 is CASSVGRAGGADTQYF. The CDR3 DNA sequence: TGTGCCAGCAGCGTAGGGCGAGCGGGAGGCGCAGATACGCAGTATTTT.

The rearrangement uses TRBV28 and TRBJ1-5, with D possibly matching TRBD1 (6 bases). From germline, CDR1 is MDHEN and CDR2 SYDVKM. V was shortened by 3 bases and J by 7 bases, with 16 bases between the two germline ends. The CDR3 is 15 residues long. CDR3 sequence (DNA): TGTGCCAGCAGTTTGGGGGCCGTAGGAGAACAGCCCCAGCATTTT. Translating gives CASSLGAVGEQPQHF.

The gene calls are TRBV6-1 and TRBJ1-3; the D is unclear. The CDR3 runs 15 residues. Deletions cut 2 bases from V and 3 bases from J, with 11 bases between. Germline V CDR1 and CDR2: MNHNS, SASEGT. Here the CDR3 reads CASSESEGSGNTIYF. The CDR3 DNA follows: TGTGCCAGCAGTGAATCCGAGGGAAGTGGAAACACCATATATTTT.

The chain joins TRBV5-6 to TRBJ2-3; a possible D gene is TRBD1 (7 bases). Germline assignment: CDR1 SGHDT and CDR2 YYEEEE. The length of the CDR3 is 11 residues. Deletions cut 6 bases from V and 11 bases from J, with 13 bases between. The CDR3 nucleotides are TGTGCCAGCACCTACAGGGGAGGGCAGTATTTT. As protein: CASTYRGGQYF.

The rearrangement uses TRBV7-3 and TRBJ2-1; 7 bases map to TRBD1. The CDR3 is 15 amino acids. V trimming: 3 bases; J trimming: 4 bases; junction bases outside the gene matches: 6. CDR1 is SGHTA, CDR2 FQGTGA, per germline. For the CDR3, the DNA is TGTGCCAGCAGCTTTAGGCCAGGGGGTTACAATGAGCAGTTCTTC. Protein sequence: CASSFRPGGYNEQFF. Full variable domain (remainder filled in from reference TRBV7-3 and TRBJ2-1): GAGVSQTPSNKVTEKGKYVELRCDPISGHTALYWYRQSLGQGPEFLIYFQGTGAADDSGLPNDRFFAVRPEGSVSTLKIQRTERGDSAVYLCASSFRPGGYNEQFFGPGTRLTVL.

The gene calls are TRBV29-1 and TRBJ2-3; 8 bases line up with TRBD2. The CDR3 runs to 17 residues. CDR1 and CDR2 (germline): SQVTM, ANQGSEA. After removal of 3 bases from V and 2 bases from J, the junction contained 13 bases not matched to a gene. CDR3 in amino acids: CSVDRTPGGALTDTQYF. For the CDR3, the DNA is TGCAGCGTTGATCGGACCCCGGGGGGGGCCCTCACAGATACGCAGTATTTT.

This clone occurred a few times. This rearrangement joins TRBV11-1 to TRBJ2-1; D not resolved. Germline values: CDR1 SGHAT, CDR2 FQDESV (reference sequence). The CDR3 is made up of 13 amino acids. V lost 1 base, J lost 8 bases, and 9 bases lay in between. CDR3 DNA: TGTGCCAGCAGCTTAGTTTCCCCGGATGAGCAGTTCTTC. This encodes CASSLVSPDEQFF.